Following are 28 T cell receptor beta chains from one sample sequenced in a study of OX40 agonist ivuxolimab in advanced cancers. The table came from immunoSEQ multiplex PCR; TCRdb's copy has only in-frame clones and leaves some out. The data contain 75,000 to 95,000 clones, less than 90% of them singletons. The material was CD4+ or CD8+ T cells sorted from blood, obtained in a trial of the OX40 agonist ivuxolimab. The receptors stem from an adult with an advanced solid tumor such as melanoma, head and neck, liver or kidney cancer.

The chain has TRBV7-2 and TRBJ1-2; the D gene is possibly TRBD1 (6 bases). Germline V gives CDR1 SGHTA, CDR2 FQGNSA. The CDR3 has 15 residues. The germline V and J ends were trimmed by 0 bases and 5 bases, with 13 bases remaining between them. This CDR3 is CASSLAPGDMYGYTF. The CDR3 DNA is TGTGCCAGCAGCTTAGCTCCGGGGGACATGTATGGCTACACCTTC. Supplemented by reference TRBV7-2 and TRBJ1-2, the full variable domain reads GAGVSQSPSNKVTEKGKDVELRCDPISGHTALYWYRQSLGQGLEFLIYFQGNSAPDKSGLPSDRFSAERTGGSVSTLTIQRTQQEDSAVYLCASSLAPGDMYGYTFGSGTRLTVV.

The chain employs TRBV19 and TRBJ1-1; 9 bases line up with TRBD1. The CDR3 is 14 residues long. The J segment lost 5 bases and the V segment lost 5 bases, leaving 6 bases of the junction unmatched. The germline gives CDR1 LNHDA, CDR2 SQIVND (reference sequence). The CDR3 reads CASSSQGARTEAFF. The CDR3 DNA is TGTGCCAGTAGTTCACAGGGGGCGAGGACTGAAGCTTTCTTT.

The chain couples TRBV7-2 to TRBJ1-4; D not resolved. The CDR3 covers 13 residues. CDR1 and CDR2 from the germline V gene are SGHTA and FQGNSA. Trimming removed 2 bases from V and 8 bases from J, with 9 bases in between. CDR3 protein: CASSLRREEKLFF. CDR3 sequence (DNA): TGTGCCAGCAGCTTAAGACGAGAGGAAAAACTGTTTTTT.

V is TRBV7-9 and J is TRBJ1-1, with a tentative D call TRBD1 (5 bases). Deletions cut 6 bases from V and 6 bases from J, with 20 bases between. The germline V gene has CDR1 SEHNR and CDR2 FQNEAQ (reference sequence). The CDR3 spans 15 residues. The CDR3 DNA reads as TGTGCCAGCAGTCGGGACTCAGGCCGGAATCCTGAAGCTTTCTTT. Translated: CASSRDSGRNPEAFF.

The genes are TRBV5-5 and TRBJ2-2; perhaps TRBD2 as D (6 bases). This CDR3 comprises 15 residues. Looked up from germline, CDR1 is SGHKS and CDR2 is YYEKEE (reference sequence). Trimming cost V 3 bases and J 3 bases, with 12 bases left between them. As DNA, the CDR3 is TGTGCCAGCAGCTCGGAGGGGAGTTACACCGGGGAGCTGTTTTTT. This codes for CASSSEGSYTGELFF.

The chain carries TRBV2 and TRBJ1-5, with D uncertain. The CDR3 is 17 residues long. The ends were cut back, 2 bases at V and 0 bases at J, with 14 bases in the middle. CDR1 is SNHLY, CDR2 FYNNEI, per germline. The CDR3 spells CASSEKGGILSNQPQHF. CDR3 DNA: TGTGCCAGCAGTGAAAAGGGCGGAATACTTAGCAATCAGCCCCAGCATTTT.

The rearrangement joins TRBV19 to TRBJ1-2, with D perhaps TRBD1 (5 bases). The germline V gene has CDR1 LNHDA and CDR2 SQIVND (reference sequence). The ends were cut back, 9 bases at V and 4 bases at J, with 12 bases in the middle. The CDR3 is 12 amino acids. CDR3 amino acids: CASQRGIYGYTF. For the CDR3, the DNA is TGTGCCAGCCAGAGGGGAATCTATGGCTACACCTTC.

V usage is TRBV7-2 and J usage is TRBJ1-2, with D uncertain. The V end was cut by 1 base, the J end by 8 bases, with 5 bases between. The CDR3 loop spans 11 amino acids. CDR1 and CDR2 (germline): SGHTA, FQGNSA. Here the CDR3 reads CASSLDGGYTF. Here the CDR3 DNA reads TGTGCCAGCAGCTTAGATGGGGGCTACACCTTC. Together with reference TRBV7-2 and TRBJ1-2, the CDR3 gives the full variable domain: GAGVSQSPSNKVTEKGKDVELRCDPISGHTALYWYRQSLGQGLEFLIYFQGNSAPDKSGLPSDRFSAERTGGSVSTLTIQRTQQEDSAVYLCASSLDGGYTFGSGTRLTVV.

The chain uses TRBV7-2 and TRBJ2-1; 8 positions match TRBD2. The junction had 14 bases not matched to a gene; V was cut back by 6 bases and J by 7 bases. Germline V gene data show CDR1 as SGHTA and CDR2 as FQGNSA. This CDR3 comprises 16 residues. CDR3: CASRERGIGVGNEQFF. For the CDR3, the DNA is TGTGCCAGCAGAGAGCGGGGGATCGGGGTAGGGAATGAGCAGTTCTTC.

The rearrangement joins TRBV5-1 to TRBJ2-1; D perhaps matches TRBD2 (6 bases). The CDR3 has 15 amino acids. V was shortened by 0 bases and J by 2 bases, with 9 bases between the two germline ends. Germline CDR1 is SGHRS and CDR2 is YFSETQ. Written as DNA, the CDR3 is TGCGCCAGCAGCTTGGTGGCGGGACCCTACAATGAGCAGTTCTTC. Translating it yields CASSLVAGPYNEQFF.

DNA for the CDR3: TGTGCCAGCAGTCCGCGGGGCTCCTACGAGCAGTACTTC. Translating gives CASSPRGSYEQYF. The genes are TRBV6-5 and TRBJ2-7, with a tentative D call TRBD2 (6 bases). Trimming removed 5 bases at V and 0 bases at J, with 8 bases between. The germline V gene has CDR1 MNHEY and CDR2 SVGAGI. The CDR3 covers 13 residues.

The chain uses TRBV30 and TRBJ1-6, with D unresolved. Trimming cost V 5 bases and J 6 bases, with 14 bases left between them. Germline CDR1 is GTSNPN and CDR2 is SVGIG (reference sequence). There are 14 residues in the CDR3. CDR3 nucleotides: TGTGCCTGGTGTCTGGGGATAGGTAATTCACCCCTCCACTTT. Translating gives CAWCLGIGNSPLHF. Together with reference TRBV30 and TRBJ1-6, the CDR3 gives the full variable domain: SQTIHQWPATLVQPVGSPLSLECTVEGTSNPNLYWYRQAAGRGLQLLFYSVGIGQISSEVPQNLSASRPQDRQFILSSKKLLLSDSGFYLCAWCLGIGNSPLHFGNGTRLTVT.

The genes are TRBV1 and TRBJ2-4; the tabulated D call, TRBD2, remains unverified against the DNA. TRBV1 is given as a pseudogene. This CDR3 is built from 17 residues. CDR3 amino acids: CTSSQGTSGRSKNIQYF. DNA of the CDR3: TGCACCAGCAGCCAAGGGACTAGCGGGAGGTCCAAAAACATTCAGTACTTC.

The genes are TRBV10-3 and TRBJ2-3; 14 bases align to TRBD2. The J segment lost 1 base and the V segment lost 9 bases, leaving 3 bases of the junction unmatched. Germline loops: CDR1 ENHRY, CDR2 SYGVKD. CDR3 length: 15 residues. CDR3 nucleotides: TGTGCCATGACTAGCGGGGGGGCCCGCACAGATACGCAGTATTTT. It yields the protein CAMTSGGARTDTQYF.

The CDR3 region is CASSPSKGRSPEKLFF. CDR3 nucleotides: TGTGCCAGCAGCCCATCCAAAGGGAGGAGCCCTGAAAAACTGTTTTTT. The rearrangement joins TRBV7-9 to TRBJ1-4, with D unresolved. The ends were cut back, 5 bases at V and 7 bases at J, with 20 bases in the middle. The CDR3 runs to 16 residues. CDR1 SEHNR and CDR2 FQNEAQ come from the germline V gene (reference sequence). Combining the CDR3 with reference TRBV7-9 and TRBJ1-4 gives the whole variable domain DTGVSQNPRHKITKRGQNVTFRCDPISEHNRLYWYRQTLGQGPEFLTYFQNEAQLEKSRLLSDRFSAERPKGSFSTLEIQRTEQGDSAMYLCASSPSKGRSPEKLFFGSGTQLSVL.

The chain links TRBV12-2 to TRBJ1-2. TRBV12-2 is annotated as a pseudogene. The length of the CDR3 is 11 residues. CDR3 DNA: TGTGCAAGTCGCCTAGACTATATGAACACCTTC. As protein: CASRLDYMNTF.

J is TRBJ2-7 and V is TRBV11-3; D uncertain. Germline V lookup: CDR1 SGHNT, CDR2 YENEEA. The V end lost 5 bases, the J end lost 1 base, and 6 bases lay between the germline ends. This CDR3 region has 12 residues. CDR3 nucleotides: TGTGCCAGCAGCCTCCTATCCTACGAGCAGTACTTC. It translates to CASSLLSYEQYF.

V is TRBV30 and J is TRBJ2-7, with a possible D match to TRBD1 (6 bases). The CDR3 consists of 15 residues. The germline V gene encodes CDR1 GTSNPN and CDR2 SVGIG (reference sequence). Trimming removed 4 bases from V and 4 bases from J, with 20 bases in between. The CDR3 reads CAWKPLAKGGYEQYF. In nucleotides, the CDR3 is TGTGCCTGGAAACCGCTGGCCAAAGGGGGTTACGAGCAGTACTTC.

V usage is TRBV29-1 and J usage is TRBJ2-5, with no clear D. V gave up 7 bases and J gave up 0 bases, with 15 bases separating them. This CDR3 has 14 residues. Germline loops: CDR1 SQVTM, CDR2 ANQGSEA. CDR3 DNA: TGCAGCGCCTACCTAGACTTGTACCAAGAGACCCAGTACTTC. It translates to CSAYLDLYQETQYF.

The chain recombines TRBV27 with TRBJ2-7, with 9 bases fitting TRBD1. Germline lookup yields CDR1 MNHEY and CDR2 SMNVEV (reference sequence). V lost 5 bases to trimming and J lost 7 bases; unmatched junction nucleotides: 6. The CDR3 contains 13 residues. The CDR3 nucleotides are TGTGCCAGCAGTCGGGACAGGGATAGGGAGCAGTACTTC. Its protein is CASSRDRDREQYF.

The rearrangement links TRBV5-1 to TRBJ1-5, with D perhaps TRBD1 (6 bases). Trimming took off 2 bases at V and 6 bases at J, with 15 bases between the two ends. The CDR3 has 15 amino acids. Per the germline V gene, CDR1 is SGHRS and CDR2 is YFSETQ. The chain's CDR3 is CASSLGQGLSQPQHF. CDR3 sequence (DNA): TGCGCCAGCAGCTTAGGGCAGGGGTTAAGTCAGCCCCAGCATTTT.

This clone showed up just a few times. The V gene is TRBV6-5, the J gene TRBJ1-5, with 8 positions matching TRBD1. V lost 0 bases and J lost 7; bases outside the gene matches: 5. Germline V gene lookup returns CDR1 MNHEY and CDR2 SVGAGI. The CDR3 contains 15 residues. CDR3 sequence reads: CASSYSGQGRQPQHF. Written as DNA, the CDR3 is TGTGCCAGCAGTTACTCCGGACAGGGTCGGCAGCCCCAGCATTTT.

The CDR3 reads CAGSAGTNNQPQHF. CDR3 nucleotide sequence: TGTGCCGGGTCCGCGGGGACAAACAATCAGCCCCAGCATTTT. V is TRBV30 and J is TRBJ1-5; possible D gene TRBD1, 6 bases. V shed 8 bases and J shed 3 bases, with 17 bases lying between them. There are 14 residues in the CDR3. Per the germline V gene, CDR1 is GTSNPN and CDR2 is SVGIG (reference sequence).

This clone was counted only a few times. The V call is TRBV4-3, the J call TRBJ1-1; 8 bases match TRBD1. Germline loops: CDR1 LGHNA, CDR2 YSLEER. The CDR3 sequence is 18 residues long. V gave up 0 bases and J gave up 2 bases; unmatched junction bases: 11. Here the CDR3 reads CASSQDAMRTGFNTEAFF. CDR3 sequence (DNA): TGCGCCAGCAGCCAAGATGCGATGAGGACAGGGTTTAACACTGAAGCTTTCTTT.

With regard to this clone: Different DNA sequences within this sample yield the same CDR3. This rearrangement joins TRBV5-6 to TRBJ1-6, with TRBD1 as a possible D gene (6 bases). CDR1 is SGHDT and CDR2 is YYEEEE in the germline V gene. Deletions cut 4 bases from V and 7 bases from J, with 18 bases between. The CDR3 has 16 amino acids. The CDR3 coding sequence is TGTGCCAGCAGCCCACCCGGACAGAACCTCAATTCACCCCTCCACTTT. It encodes CASSPPGQNLNSPLHF.

The rearrangement joins TRBV11-2 to TRBJ2-1; the match to TRBD2 covers 14 bases. V shed 9 bases, J shed 9 bases, and the junction held 7 bases outside the gene matches. Germline V gene lookup returns CDR1 SGHAT and CDR2 FQNNGV. This CDR3 is built from 14 residues. CDR3 nucleotide sequence: TGTGCCAGTTCTGGGACTAGCGGGAGCTTTGAGCAGTTCTTC. It codes for CASSGTSGSFEQFF.

This chain links TRBV19 with TRBJ2-5; possibly TRBD2 for D (6 bases). Between the trimmed V and J ends, which lost 8 bases and 3 bases, there was a span of 16 bases. CDR1 and CDR2 (germline): LNHDA, SQIVND (reference sequence). The length of the CDR3 is 14 residues. The CDR3 DNA sequence: TGTGCCAGTGCCTATGGAGGGTACGAAGAGACCCAGTACTTC. Translation: CASAYGGYEETQYF.

The rearrangement uses TRBV7-3 and TRBJ2-2; TRBD1 agrees at 10 bases. With 5 bases clipped from V and 8 bases from J, the junction kept 8 bases outside the gene matches. The V gene's germline CDR1 is SGHTA and CDR2 FQGTGA. CDR3 length: 15 amino acids. The CDR3 loop reads CASSMKTGGKGELFF. CDR3 sequence (DNA): TGTGCCAGCAGCATGAAGACAGGGGGCAAGGGGGAGCTGTTTTTT.